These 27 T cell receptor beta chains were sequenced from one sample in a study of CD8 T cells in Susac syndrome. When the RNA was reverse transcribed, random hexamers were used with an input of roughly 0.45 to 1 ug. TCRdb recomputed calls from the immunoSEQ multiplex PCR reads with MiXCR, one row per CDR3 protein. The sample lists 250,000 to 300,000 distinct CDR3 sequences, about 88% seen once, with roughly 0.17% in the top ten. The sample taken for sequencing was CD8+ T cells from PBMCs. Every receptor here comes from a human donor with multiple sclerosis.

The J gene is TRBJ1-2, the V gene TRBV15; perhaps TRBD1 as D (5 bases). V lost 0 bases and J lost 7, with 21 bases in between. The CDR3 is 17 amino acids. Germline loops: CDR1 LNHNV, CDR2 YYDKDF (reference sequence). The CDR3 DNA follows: TGTGCCACCAGCAGAGATCGGGGGGTTGGTCAGGCGCTTGGCTACACCTTC. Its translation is CATSRDRGVGQALGYTF.

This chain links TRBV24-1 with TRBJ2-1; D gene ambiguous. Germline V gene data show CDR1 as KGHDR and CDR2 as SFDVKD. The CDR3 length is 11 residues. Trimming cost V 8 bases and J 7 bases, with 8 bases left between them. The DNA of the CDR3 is TGTGCCACCACGAACCAGAATGAGCAGTTCTTC. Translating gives CATTNQNEQFF.

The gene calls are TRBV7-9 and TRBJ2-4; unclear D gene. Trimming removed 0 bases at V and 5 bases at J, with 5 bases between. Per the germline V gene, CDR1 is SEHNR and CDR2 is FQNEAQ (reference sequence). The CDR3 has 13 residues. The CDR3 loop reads CASSLARQNIQYF. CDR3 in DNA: TGTGCCAGCAGCTTAGCGAGGCAAAACATTCAGTACTTC.

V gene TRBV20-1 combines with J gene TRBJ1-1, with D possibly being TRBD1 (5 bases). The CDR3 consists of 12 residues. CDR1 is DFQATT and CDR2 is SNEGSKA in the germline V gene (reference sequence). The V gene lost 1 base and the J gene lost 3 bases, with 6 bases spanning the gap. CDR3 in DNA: TGCAGTGCTAGAGTGGGGGACACTGAAGCTTTCTTT. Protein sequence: CSARVGDTEAFF.

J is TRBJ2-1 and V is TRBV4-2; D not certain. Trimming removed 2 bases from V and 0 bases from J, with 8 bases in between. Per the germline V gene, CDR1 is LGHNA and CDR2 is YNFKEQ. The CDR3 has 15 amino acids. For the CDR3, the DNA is TGTGCCAGCAGCCAATCGACTCTCTCCTACAATGAGCAGTTCTTC. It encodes CASSQSTLSYNEQFF.

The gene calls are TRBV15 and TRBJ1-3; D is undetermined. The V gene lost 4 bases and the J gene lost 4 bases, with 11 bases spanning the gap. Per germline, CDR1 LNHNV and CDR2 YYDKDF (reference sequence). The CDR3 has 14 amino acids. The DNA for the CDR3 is TGTGCCACCAGCAAAGGGTCGGGAGGAAACACCATATATTTT. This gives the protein CATSKGSGGNTIYF.

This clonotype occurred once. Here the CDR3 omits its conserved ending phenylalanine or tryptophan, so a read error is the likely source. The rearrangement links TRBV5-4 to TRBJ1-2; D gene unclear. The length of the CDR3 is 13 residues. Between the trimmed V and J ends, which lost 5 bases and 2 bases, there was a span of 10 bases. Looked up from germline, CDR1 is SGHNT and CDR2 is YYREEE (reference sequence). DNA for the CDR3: TGTGCCAGCAGTAACGACTGGAACTATGGCTACACCCTC. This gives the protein CASSNDWNYGYTL.

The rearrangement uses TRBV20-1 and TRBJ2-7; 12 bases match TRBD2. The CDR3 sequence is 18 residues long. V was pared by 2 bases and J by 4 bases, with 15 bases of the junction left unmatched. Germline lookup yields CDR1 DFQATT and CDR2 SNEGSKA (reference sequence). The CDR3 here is CSARSTSGSLGGVYEQYF. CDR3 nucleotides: TGCAGTGCTAGATCGACTAGCGGGAGCTTGGGGGGGGTGTACGAGCAGTACTTC.

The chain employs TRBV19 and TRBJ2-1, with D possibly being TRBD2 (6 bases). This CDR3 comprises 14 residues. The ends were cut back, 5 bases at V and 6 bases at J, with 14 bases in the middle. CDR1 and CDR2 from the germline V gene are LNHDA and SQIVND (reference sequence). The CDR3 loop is CASSPTAGPNEQFF. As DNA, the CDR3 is TGTGCCAGTAGTCCGACAGCGGGTCCCAATGAGCAGTTCTTC. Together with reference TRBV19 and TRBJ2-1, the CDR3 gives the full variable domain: DGGITQSPKYLFRKEGQNVTLSCEQNLNHDAMYWYRQDPGQGLRLIYYSQIVNDFQKGDIAEGYSVSREKKESFPLTVTSAQKNPTAFYLCASSPTAGPNEQFFGPGTRLTVL.

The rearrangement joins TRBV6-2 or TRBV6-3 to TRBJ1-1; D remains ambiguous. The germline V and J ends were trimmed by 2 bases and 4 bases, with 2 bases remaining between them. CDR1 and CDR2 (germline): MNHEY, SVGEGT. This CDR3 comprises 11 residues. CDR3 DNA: TGTGCCAGCAGTTACCCCACTGAAGCTTTCTTT. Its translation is CASSYPTEAFF.

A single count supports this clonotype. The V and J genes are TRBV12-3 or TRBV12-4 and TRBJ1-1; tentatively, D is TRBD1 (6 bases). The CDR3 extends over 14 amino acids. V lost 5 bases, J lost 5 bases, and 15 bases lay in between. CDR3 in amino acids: CASSLRTALTEAFF. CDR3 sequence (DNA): TGTGCCAGCAGTCTTCGGACAGCTCTAACTGAAGCTTTCTTT.

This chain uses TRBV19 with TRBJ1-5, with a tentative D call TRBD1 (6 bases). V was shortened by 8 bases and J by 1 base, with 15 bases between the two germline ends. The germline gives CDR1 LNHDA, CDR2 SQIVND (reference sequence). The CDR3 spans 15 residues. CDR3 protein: CASDHGGRSNQPQHF. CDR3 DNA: TGTGCCAGTGACCACGGGGGGCGAAGCAATCAGCCCCAGCATTTT.

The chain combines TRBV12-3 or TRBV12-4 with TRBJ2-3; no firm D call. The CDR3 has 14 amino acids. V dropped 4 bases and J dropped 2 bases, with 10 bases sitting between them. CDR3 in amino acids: CASSSTRPTDTQYF. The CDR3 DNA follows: TGTGCCAGCAGTTCGACACGACCCACAGATACGCAGTATTTT.

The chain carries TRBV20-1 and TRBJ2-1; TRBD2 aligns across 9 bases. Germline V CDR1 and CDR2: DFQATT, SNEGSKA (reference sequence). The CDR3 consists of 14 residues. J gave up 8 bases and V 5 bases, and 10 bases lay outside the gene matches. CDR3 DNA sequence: TGCAGTGCTGAGGCCCGGGCGGGAGGGCATGAGCAGTTCTTC. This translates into CSAEARAGGHEQFF.

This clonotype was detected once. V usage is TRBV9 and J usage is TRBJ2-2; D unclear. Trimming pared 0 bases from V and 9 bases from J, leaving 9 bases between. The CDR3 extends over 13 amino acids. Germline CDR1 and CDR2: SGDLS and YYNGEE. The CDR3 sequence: CASSVEASRELFF. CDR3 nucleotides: TGTGCCAGCAGCGTAGAGGCATCCCGGGAGCTGTTTTTT.

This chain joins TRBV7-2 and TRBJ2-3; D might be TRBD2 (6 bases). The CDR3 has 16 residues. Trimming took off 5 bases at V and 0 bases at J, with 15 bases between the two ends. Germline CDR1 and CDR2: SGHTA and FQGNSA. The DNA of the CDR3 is TGTGCCAGCAGCGGCGGGACGGCGGAAAGCACAGATACGCAGTATTTT. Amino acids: CASSGGTAESTDTQYF. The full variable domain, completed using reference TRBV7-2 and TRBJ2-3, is GAGVSQSPSNKVTEKGKDVELRCDPISGHTALYWYRQSLGQGLEFLIYFQGNSAPDKSGLPSDRFSAERTGGSVSTLTIQRTQQEDSAVYLCASSGGTAESTDTQYFGPGTRLTVL.

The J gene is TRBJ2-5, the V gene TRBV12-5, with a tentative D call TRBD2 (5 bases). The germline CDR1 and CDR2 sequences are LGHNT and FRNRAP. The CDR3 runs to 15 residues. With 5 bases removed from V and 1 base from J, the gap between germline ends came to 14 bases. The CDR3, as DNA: TGTGCTAGTGGTCCTCCTGGACTGCTCCAAGAGACCCAGTACTTC. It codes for CASGPPGLLQETQYF.

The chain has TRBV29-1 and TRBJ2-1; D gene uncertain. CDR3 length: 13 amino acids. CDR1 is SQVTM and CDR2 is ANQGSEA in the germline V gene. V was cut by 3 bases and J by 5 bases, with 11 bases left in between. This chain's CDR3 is CSVDTGSHNEQFF. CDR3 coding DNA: TGCAGCGTTGACACGGGCAGCCACAATGAGCAGTTCTTC.

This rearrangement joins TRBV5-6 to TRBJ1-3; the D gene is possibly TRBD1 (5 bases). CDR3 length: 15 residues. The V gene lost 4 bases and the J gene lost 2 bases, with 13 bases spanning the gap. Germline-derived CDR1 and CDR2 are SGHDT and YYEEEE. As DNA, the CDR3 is TGTGCCAGCAGCGCAGGGCAATCCCCTGGAAACACCATATATTTT. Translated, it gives CASSAGQSPGNTIYF.

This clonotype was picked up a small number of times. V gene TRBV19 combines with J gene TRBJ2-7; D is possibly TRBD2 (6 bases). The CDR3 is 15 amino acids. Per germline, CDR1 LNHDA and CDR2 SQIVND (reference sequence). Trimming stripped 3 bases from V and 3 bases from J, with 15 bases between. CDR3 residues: CASSIGGGVFYEQYF. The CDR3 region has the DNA TGTGCCAGTAGTATTGGCGGCGGGGTCTTCTACGAGCAGTACTTC.

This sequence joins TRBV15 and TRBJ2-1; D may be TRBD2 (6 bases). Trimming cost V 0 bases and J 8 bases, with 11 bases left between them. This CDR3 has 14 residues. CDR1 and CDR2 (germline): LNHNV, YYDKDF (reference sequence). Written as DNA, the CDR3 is TGTGCCACCAGCAGAGATCGGGAGTCGGATGAGCAGTTCTTC. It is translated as CATSRDRESDEQFF.

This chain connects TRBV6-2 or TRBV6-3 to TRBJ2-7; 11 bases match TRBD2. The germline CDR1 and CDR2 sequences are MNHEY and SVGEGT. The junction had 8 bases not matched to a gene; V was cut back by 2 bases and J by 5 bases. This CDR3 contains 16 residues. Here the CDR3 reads CASSYRPGLAGNEQYF. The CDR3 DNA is TGTGCCAGCAGTTACCGCCCCGGACTAGCGGGTAACGAGCAGTACTTC.

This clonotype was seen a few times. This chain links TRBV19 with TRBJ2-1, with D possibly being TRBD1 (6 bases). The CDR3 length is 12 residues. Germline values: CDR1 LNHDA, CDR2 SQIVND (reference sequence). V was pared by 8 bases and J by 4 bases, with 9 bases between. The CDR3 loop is CASRQGYNEQFF. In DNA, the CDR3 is TGTGCCAGTCGGCAGGGGTACAATGAGCAGTTCTTC.

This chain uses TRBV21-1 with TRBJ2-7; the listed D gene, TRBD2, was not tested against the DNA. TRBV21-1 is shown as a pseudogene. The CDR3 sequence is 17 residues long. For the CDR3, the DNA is TGTGCCAGCAGCAAAATGGCTACTAGCGGGGCCCCCTGGGAGCAGTACTTC. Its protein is CASSKMATSGAPWEQYF.

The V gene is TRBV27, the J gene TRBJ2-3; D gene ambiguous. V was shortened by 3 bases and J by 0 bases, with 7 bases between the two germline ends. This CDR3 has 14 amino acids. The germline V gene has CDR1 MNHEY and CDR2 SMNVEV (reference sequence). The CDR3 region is CASSFLGSTDTQYF. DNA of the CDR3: TGTGCCAGCAGTTTTTTGGGTAGCACAGATACGCAGTATTTT.

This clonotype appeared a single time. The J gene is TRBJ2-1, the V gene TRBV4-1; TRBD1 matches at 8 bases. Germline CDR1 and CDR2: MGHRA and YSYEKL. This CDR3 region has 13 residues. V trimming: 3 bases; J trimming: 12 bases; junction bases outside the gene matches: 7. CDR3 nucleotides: TGCGCCAGCAGCCAGGCAGACAGGGGACGGCAGTTCTTC. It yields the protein CASSQADRGRQFF.

This CDR3 reads CASSQVGPYNEQFF. The CDR3 DNA reads as TGCGCCAGCAGCCAGGTTGGCCCCTACAATGAGCAGTTCTTC. The chain carries TRBV4-1 and TRBJ2-1; D uncertain. Looked up from germline, CDR1 is MGHRA and CDR2 is YSYEKL. V was clipped by 3 bases and J by 2 bases, with 8 bases between them. The CDR3 extends over 14 amino acids.